A single T cell receptor (beta chain) is shown here with its context. Its target is unknown. The data originate from a study of cytomegalovirus exposure and HLA in healthy donors. General study points: Serostatus for CMV was the only available immune exposure information. Accurate predictions that matched the HLA-A and HLA-B alleles of most subjects were reportedly made from TCR beta sequences. A link between a missense DCLRE1C variant and TCR beta V- and J-gene trimming emerged from a later analysis.

Amplification used 60 Vbeta primers and 13 Jbeta primers. Generated by immunoSEQ multiplex PCR, the TCRdb table keeps only in-frame clones and is missing some. This repertoire shows 160,000 or so clones, around 78% found once; its top ten account for approximately 1%. The CDR3 length is 13 residues. The V end was cut by 5 bases, the J end by 5 bases, with 12 bases between. Germline loops: CDR1 SGHVS, CDR2 FQNEAQ. The chain has TRBV7-8 and TRBJ1-1; D perhaps matches TRBD1 (5 bases). What was sequenced was PBMCs. This clonotype was sampled from a woman between 35 and 50 years old in good health and CMV-seronegative. CDR3 in DNA: TGTGCCAGCAGCCGGACGGGGGATACTGAAGCTTTCTTT. It translates to CASSRTGDTEAFF.